Given below is one T cell receptor beta chain in context. The antigen is not known. These data are taken from a study of Ad26.COV2.S vaccination and SARS-CoV-2 variants. About the research overall: COV1001, an Ad26.COV2.S trial, supplied this vaccine-arm donor. Whole-study results and caveats: It was reported that spike-specific CD8+ and CD4+ T cell responses were substantially broad after vaccination. Measures of TCR breadth and depth may have fallen short of total T cell responses.

Sequenced by immunoSEQ multiplex PCR; TCRdb stores in-frame clones only, minus some. Of about 280,000 clones listed, 87% are singletons. The treatment: some 20 received Ad26.COV2.S at low or high dose, single or two shots; about 5 received placebo; per-sample allocation not given. Samples were taken on day 63 after the first vaccine or placebo injection. An Ad26 vector that expressed Wuhan-strain SARS-CoV-2 spike constituted the vaccine. Germline V gene data show CDR1 as SNHLY and CDR2 as FYNNEI. The V and J ends lost 7 bases and 0 bases respectively, with 16 bases between them. The CDR3 spans 16 residues.

Sequencing used peripheral blood, obtained in a trial of Ad26.COV2.S vaccine versus placebo. V and J are TRBV2 and TRBJ1-5; weak D call: TRBD1 (5 bases). The clonotype was recovered from a person between 18 and 60 years old who received the Ad26.COV2.S COVID-19 vaccine or a placebo. CDR3 amino acids: CASTWVGGDSNQPQHF. CDR3 DNA sequence: TGTGCCAGCACCTGGGTCGGGGGGGATAGCAATCAGCCCCAGCATTTT.